What follows is one TCR beta chain and its context. What it recognizes is unknown. The data derive from a study of CD8 T cells in ankylosing spondylitis. Overall study results and limits: Earlier reports found some motif variants in synovial fluid and blood in reactive arthritis. Characteristic of ankylosing spondylitis blood, it appeared, was a TCR beta motif comprising roughly 8 highly homologous variants.

One entry per CDR3 protein, called by TCRdb with MiXCR from the 5' RACE reads. Among approximately 400,000 distinct CDR3 sequences listed, more than 15% were seen once. CDR1 and CDR2 from the germline V gene are SGHTA and FQGNSA. Trimming shortened V by 1 base and J by 9 bases, and 16 bases separated the two germline ends. This CDR3 is 16 amino acids long. The source material was blood, either unsorted or a sorted T cell fraction (not recorded which). The clonotype comes from a male donor with ankylosing spondylitis. This chain connects TRBV7-2 to TRBJ1-6; D gene uncertain. The CDR3 sequence is CASSLVSVTLGSPLHF. CDR3 sequence (DNA): TGTGCCAGCAGCTTAGTAAGCGTCACCCTCGGTTCACCCCTCCACTTT.